This T cell receptor beta chain was recorded in a study of T cells of healthy individuals. This clonotype has ten or more counts. TCRdb called the 5' RACE reads again in MiXCR, with one record for every CDR3 protein. The table lists 85,000 to 100,000 distinct CDR3 sequences, under 20% of them singletons. This receptor was identified in a human donor in good health.

CDR3 loop: CASTGRNTDTQYF. The DNA for the CDR3 is TGTGCCAGCACTGGGCGGAACACAGATACGCAGTATTTT. This chain joins TRBV27 and TRBJ2-3; D is undetermined. The V gene lost 7 bases and the J gene lost 2 bases, with 10 bases spanning the gap. The germline CDR1 and CDR2 sequences are MNHEY and SMNVEV (reference sequence). The CDR3 totals 13 residues.